This T cell receptor (beta chain) was sequenced for a study of tumor and adjacent non-tumor tissue in lung cancer. RNA was extracted from bulk tissue without any cell sorting. A note on this clonotype: At one of its ends the junction is not consistent with the germline gene, which may arise from a read error.

The CDR3 is 14 amino acids. Germline CDR1 MNHNS, CDR2 SASEGT. TCRbeta libraries were built with three rounds of nested PCR, modified from ARM-PCR. TCRdb passed the multiplex PCR reads through MiXCR, listing each CDR3 protein once. The sample yields around 120,000 distinct CDR3 sequences, approximately 66% seen once. This receptor was obtained from a man aged 25 to 45 with non-small cell lung cancer. The sample was lung tumor tissue. This chain links TRBV6-1 with TRBJ1-1; D is possibly TRBD1 (5 bases). The CDR3 spells CAITEGRVNTEASF. The CDR3 DNA reads as TGTGCCATCACTGAGGGACGGGTGAACACTGAAGCTTCCTTT.